This T cell receptor (beta chain) was identified during a study of OX40 agonist ivuxolimab in advanced cancers. Overall study context: Patients were treated with ivuxolimab, an agonistic anti-OX40 (CD134) antibody. Recorded diagnoses for dose-escalation patients were hepatocellular carcinoma, melanoma, renal cell or head and neck cancer.

Study-level points and caveats: Both CD4+ and CD8+ T cell populations in blood had undergone clonal expansion by week 6 at 0.1 to 3.0 mg/kg.

Anyone with autoimmune disease history or systemic immunosuppression was excluded. CDR1 and CDR2 from the germline V gene are SNHLY and FYNNEI. J was trimmed by 6 bases and V by 6 bases; bases with no gene match: 8. This CDR3 spans 15 amino acids. The table came from immunoSEQ multiplex PCR; TCRdb's copy has only in-frame clones and leaves some out. The sample lists some 43,000 clones; about 90% were seen once. Remarks on this clone: The antigen remains unidentified.

J is TRBJ2-3 and V is TRBV2; 11 bases fit TRBD2. The source of this sequence is an adult with an advanced solid tumor such as melanoma, head and neck, liver or kidney cancer. The material sequenced was CD4+ or CD8+ T cells sorted from blood, taken in a trial of the OX40 agonist ivuxolimab. CDR3 sequence reads: CASSATSGGVDTQYF. The CDR3 DNA sequence: TGTGCCAGCAGCGCAACTAGCGGGGGCGTGGATACGCAGTATTTT.